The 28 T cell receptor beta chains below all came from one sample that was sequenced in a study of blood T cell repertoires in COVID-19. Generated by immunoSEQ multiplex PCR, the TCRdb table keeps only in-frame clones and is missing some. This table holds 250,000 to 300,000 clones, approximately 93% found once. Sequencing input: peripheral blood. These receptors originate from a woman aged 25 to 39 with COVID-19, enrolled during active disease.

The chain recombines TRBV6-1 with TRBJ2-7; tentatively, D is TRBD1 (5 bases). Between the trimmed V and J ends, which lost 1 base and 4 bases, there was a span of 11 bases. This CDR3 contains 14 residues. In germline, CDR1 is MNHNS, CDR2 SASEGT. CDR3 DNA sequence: TGTGCCAGCAGTGAAGGGGGCATCGGATACGAGCAGTACTTC. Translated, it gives CASSEGGIGYEQYF.

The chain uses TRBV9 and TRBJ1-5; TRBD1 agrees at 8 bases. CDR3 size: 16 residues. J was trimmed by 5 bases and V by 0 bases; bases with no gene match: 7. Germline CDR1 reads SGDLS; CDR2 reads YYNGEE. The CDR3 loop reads CASSVGAGGRDQPQHF. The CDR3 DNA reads TGTGCCAGCAGCGTAGGGGCAGGGGGCAGGGATCAGCCCCAGCATTTT.

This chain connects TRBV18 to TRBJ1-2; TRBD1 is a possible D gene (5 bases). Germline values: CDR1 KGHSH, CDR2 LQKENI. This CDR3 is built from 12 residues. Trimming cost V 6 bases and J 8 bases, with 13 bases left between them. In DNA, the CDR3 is TGTGCCAGCTCCCCGAATACAGGAGGCTACACCTTC. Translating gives CASSPNTGGYTF.

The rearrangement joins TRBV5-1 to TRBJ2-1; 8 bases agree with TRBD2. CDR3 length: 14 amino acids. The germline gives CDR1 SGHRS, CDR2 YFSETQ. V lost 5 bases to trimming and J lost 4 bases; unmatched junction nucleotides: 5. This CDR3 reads CASRWGLGYNEQFF. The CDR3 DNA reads TGCGCCAGCAGGTGGGGACTAGGGTACAATGAGCAGTTCTTC.

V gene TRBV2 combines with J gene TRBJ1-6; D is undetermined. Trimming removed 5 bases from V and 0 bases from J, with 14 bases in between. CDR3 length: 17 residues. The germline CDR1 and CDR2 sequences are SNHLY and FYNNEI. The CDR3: CASSSSPLSSYNSPLHF. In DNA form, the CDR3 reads TGTGCCAGCAGTTCAAGTCCCCTGAGCTCCTATAATTCACCCCTCCACTTT.

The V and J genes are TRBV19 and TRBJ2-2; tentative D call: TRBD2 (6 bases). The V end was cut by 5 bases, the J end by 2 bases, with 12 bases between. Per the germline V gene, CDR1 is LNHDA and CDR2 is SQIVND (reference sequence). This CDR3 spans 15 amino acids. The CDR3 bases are TGTGCCAGTAGTGCCAAACTAGCAAACACCGGGGAGCTGTTTTTT. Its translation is CASSAKLANTGELFF.

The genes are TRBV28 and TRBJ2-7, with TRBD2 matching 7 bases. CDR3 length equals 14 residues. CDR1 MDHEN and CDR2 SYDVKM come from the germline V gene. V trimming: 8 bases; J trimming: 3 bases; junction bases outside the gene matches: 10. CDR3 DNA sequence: TGTGCCAGCGGGGGGGTAGGGATACGCTACGAGCAGTACTTC. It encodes CASGGVGIRYEQYF.

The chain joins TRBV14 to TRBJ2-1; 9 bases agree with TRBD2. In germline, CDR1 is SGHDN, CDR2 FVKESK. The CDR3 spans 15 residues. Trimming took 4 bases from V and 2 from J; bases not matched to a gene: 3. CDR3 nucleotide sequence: TGTGCCAGCAGCCGGCTAGCGGGGCCCTACAATGAGCAGTTCTTC. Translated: CASSRLAGPYNEQFF.

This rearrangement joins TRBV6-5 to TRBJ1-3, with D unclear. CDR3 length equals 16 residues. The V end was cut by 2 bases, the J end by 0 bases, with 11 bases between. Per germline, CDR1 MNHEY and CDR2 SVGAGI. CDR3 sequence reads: CASSYGQPYSGNTIYF. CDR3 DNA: TGTGCCAGCAGTTACGGGCAGCCATACTCTGGAAACACCATATATTTT.

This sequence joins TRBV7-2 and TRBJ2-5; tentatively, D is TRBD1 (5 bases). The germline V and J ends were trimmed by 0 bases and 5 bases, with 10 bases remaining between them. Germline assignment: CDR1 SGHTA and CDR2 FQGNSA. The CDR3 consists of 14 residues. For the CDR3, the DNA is TGTGCCAGCAGCTTAGCAGGGGTAGGGGAGACCCAGTACTTC. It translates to CASSLAGVGETQYF.

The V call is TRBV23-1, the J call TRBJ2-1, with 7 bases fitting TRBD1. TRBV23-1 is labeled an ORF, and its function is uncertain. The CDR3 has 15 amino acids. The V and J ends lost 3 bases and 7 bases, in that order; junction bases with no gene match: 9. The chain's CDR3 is CASSHYHRGGNEQFF. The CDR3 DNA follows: TGCGCCAGCAGTCACTACCACAGGGGCGGGAATGAGCAGTTCTTC.

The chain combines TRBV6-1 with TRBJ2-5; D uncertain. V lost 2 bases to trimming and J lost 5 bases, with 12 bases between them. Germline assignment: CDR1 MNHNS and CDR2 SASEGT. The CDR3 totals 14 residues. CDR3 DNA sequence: TGTGCCAGCAGTGAATTTGAGGTACGGGAGACCCAGTACTTC. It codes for CASSEFEVRETQYF.

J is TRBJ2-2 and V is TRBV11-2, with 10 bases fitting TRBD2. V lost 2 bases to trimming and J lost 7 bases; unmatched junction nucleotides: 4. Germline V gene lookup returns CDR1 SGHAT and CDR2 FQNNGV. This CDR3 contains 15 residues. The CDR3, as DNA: TGTGCCAGCAGCTTACTAGCGGGAGAGGACGGGGAGCTGTTTTTT. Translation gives CASSLLAGEDGELFF.

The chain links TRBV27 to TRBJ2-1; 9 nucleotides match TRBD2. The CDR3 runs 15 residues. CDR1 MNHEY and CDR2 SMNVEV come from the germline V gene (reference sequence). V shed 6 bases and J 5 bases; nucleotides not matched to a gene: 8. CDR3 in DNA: TGTGCCAGCAGCCTTAGCGGGAGCAGGGACAATGAGCAGTTCTTC. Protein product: CASSLSGSRDNEQFF.

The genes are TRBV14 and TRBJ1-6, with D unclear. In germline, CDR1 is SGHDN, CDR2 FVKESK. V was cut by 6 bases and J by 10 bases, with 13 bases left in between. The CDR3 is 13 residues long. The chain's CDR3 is CASSTIAVSPLHF. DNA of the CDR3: TGTGCCAGCAGTACAATAGCCGTCTCACCCCTCCACTTT.

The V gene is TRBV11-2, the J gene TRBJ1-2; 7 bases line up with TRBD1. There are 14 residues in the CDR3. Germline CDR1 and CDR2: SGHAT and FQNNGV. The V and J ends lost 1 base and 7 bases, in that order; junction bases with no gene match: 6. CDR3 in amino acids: CASSLGQGVGGYTF. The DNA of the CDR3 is TGTGCCAGCAGCTTAGGACAGGGTGTTGGTGGCTACACCTTC. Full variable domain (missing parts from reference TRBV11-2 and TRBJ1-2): EAGVAQSPRYKIIEKRQSVAFWCNPISGHATLYWYQQILGQGPKLLIQFQNNGVVDDSQLPKDRFSAERLKGVDSTLKIQPAKLEDSAVYLCASSLGQGVGGYTFGSGTRLTVV.

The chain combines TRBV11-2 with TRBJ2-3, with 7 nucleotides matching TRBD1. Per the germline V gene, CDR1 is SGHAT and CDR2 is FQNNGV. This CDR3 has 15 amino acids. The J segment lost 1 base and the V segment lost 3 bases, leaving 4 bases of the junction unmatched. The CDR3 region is CASSFDRVGTDTQYF. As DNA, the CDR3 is TGTGCCAGCAGCTTCGACAGGGTTGGCACAGATACGCAGTATTTT.

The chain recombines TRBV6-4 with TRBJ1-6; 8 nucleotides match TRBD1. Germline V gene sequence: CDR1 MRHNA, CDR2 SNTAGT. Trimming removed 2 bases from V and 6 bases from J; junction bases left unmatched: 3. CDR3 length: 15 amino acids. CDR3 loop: CASSDNGQGNSPLHF. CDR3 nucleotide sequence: TGTGCCAGCAGTGACAACGGACAGGGTAATTCACCCCTCCACTTT.

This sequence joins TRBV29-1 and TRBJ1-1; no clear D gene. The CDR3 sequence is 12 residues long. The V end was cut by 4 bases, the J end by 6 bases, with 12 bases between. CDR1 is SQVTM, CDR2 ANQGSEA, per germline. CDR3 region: CSVVTDTPEAFF. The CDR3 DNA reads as TGCAGCGTTGTCACCGACACGCCTGAAGCTTTCTTT.

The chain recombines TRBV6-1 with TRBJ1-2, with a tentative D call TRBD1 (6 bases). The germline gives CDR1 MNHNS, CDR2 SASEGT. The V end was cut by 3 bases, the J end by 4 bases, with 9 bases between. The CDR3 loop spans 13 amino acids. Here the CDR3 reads CASSDRGPYGYTF. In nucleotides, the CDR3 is TGTGCCAGCAGTGACAGGGGTCCCTATGGCTACACCTTC.

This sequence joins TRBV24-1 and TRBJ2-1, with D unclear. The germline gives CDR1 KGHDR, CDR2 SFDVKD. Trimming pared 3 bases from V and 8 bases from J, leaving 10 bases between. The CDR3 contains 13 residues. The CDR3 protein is CATSDPPGDEQFF. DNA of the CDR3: TGTGCCACCAGTGATCCACCCGGAGATGAGCAGTTCTTC.

The CDR3 region has the DNA TGTGCCAGCAGTTTATGGGGCAGCGGGAGCGGGGAGACCCAGTACTTC. Translated, it gives CASSLWGSGSGETQYF. The rearrangement uses TRBV28 and TRBJ2-5, with 8 bases lining up with TRBD2. Trimming at V came to 0 bases and at J to 5 bases, leaving 8 bases not matched to a gene. The CDR3 covers 16 residues. In germline, CDR1 is MDHEN, CDR2 SYDVKM.

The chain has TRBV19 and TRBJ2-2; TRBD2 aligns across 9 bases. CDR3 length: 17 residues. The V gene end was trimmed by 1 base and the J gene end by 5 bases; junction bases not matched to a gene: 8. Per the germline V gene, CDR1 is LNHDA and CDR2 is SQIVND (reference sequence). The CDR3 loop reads CASSIGVAGARTGELFF. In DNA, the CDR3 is TGTGCCAGTAGTATAGGAGTAGCGGGAGCTCGTACCGGGGAGCTGTTTTTT.

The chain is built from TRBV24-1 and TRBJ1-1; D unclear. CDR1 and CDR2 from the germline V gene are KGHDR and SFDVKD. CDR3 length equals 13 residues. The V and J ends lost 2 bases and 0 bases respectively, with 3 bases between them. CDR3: CATSDSMNTEAFF. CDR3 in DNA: TGTGCCACCAGTGATTCAATGAACACTGAAGCTTTCTTT.

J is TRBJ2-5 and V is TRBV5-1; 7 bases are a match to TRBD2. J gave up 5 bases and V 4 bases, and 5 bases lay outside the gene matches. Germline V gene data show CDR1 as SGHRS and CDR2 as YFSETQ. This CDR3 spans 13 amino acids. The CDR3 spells CASSGGELETQYF. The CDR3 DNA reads TGCGCCAGCAGCGGGGGGGAATTGGAGACCCAGTACTTC.

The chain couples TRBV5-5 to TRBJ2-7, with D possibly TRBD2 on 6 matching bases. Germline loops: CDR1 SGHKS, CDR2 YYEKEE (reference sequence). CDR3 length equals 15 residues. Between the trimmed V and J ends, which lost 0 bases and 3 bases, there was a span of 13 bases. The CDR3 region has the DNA TGTGCCAGCAGCTTGGCCTTGGCGGGGTTCTACGAGCAGTACTTC. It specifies CASSLALAGFYEQYF.

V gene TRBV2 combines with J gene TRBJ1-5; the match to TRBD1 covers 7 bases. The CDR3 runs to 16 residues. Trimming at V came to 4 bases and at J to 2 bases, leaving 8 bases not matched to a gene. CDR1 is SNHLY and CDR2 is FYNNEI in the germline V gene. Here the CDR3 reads CASSGQGGGRNQPQHF. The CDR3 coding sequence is TGTGCCAGCAGTGGACAGGGCGGAGGGCGCAATCAGCCCCAGCATTTT.

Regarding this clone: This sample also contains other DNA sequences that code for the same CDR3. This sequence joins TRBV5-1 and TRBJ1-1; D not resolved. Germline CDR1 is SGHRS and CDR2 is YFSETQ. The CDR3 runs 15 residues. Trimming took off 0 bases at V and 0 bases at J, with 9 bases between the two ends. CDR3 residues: CASSLAAGMNTEAFF. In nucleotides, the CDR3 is TGCGCCAGCAGCTTGGCCGCGGGCATGAACACTGAAGCTTTCTTT.